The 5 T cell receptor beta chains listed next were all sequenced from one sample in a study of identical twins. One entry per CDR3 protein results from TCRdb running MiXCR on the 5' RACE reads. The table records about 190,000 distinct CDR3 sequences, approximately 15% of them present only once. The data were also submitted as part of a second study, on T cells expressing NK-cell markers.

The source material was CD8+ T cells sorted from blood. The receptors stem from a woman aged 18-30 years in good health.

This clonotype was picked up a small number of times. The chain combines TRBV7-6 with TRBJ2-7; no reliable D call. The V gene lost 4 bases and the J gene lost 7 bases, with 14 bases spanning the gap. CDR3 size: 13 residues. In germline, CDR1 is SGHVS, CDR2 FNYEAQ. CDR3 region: CASSSGLDGEQYF. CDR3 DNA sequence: TGTGCCAGCAGCTCCGGCCTGGACGGAGAGCAGTACTTC.

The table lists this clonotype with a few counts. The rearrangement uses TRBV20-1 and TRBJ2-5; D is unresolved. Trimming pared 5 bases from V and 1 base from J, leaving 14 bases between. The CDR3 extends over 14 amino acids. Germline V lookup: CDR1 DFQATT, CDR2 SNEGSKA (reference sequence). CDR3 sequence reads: CSAAPGSSQETQYF. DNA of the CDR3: TGCAGTGCTGCGCCCGGGTCCAGCCAAGAGACCCAGTACTTC.

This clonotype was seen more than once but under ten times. In DNA, the CDR3 is TGTGCCAGCACCTGGGGAGGCACCGGGGAGCTGTTTTTT. This codes for CASTWGGTGELFF. The V and J genes are TRBV5-6 and TRBJ2-2; a weak D match, TRBD2 (6 bases). Germline V gene sequence: CDR1 SGHDT, CDR2 YYEEEE. Trimming took off 6 bases at V and 4 bases at J, with 10 bases between the two ends. This CDR3 has 13 amino acids.

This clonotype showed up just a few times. CDR3 protein: CSARDPITEREQYF. The CDR3 DNA follows: TGCAGTGCTAGAGACCCGATAACCGAACGGGAGCAGTACTTC. The chain has TRBV20-1 and TRBJ2-7, with D uncertain. The CDR3 length is 14 residues. V gave up 0 bases and J gave up 7 bases, with 16 bases separating them. Per the germline V gene, CDR1 is DFQATT and CDR2 is SNEGSKA (reference sequence).

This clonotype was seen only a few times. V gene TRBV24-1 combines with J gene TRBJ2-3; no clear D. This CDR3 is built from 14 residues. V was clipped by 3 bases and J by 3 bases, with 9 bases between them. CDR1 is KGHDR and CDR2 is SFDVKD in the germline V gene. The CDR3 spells CATSDPKVTDTQYF. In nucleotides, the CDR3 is TGTGCCACCAGTGATCCGAAGGTAACAGATACGCAGTATTTT.